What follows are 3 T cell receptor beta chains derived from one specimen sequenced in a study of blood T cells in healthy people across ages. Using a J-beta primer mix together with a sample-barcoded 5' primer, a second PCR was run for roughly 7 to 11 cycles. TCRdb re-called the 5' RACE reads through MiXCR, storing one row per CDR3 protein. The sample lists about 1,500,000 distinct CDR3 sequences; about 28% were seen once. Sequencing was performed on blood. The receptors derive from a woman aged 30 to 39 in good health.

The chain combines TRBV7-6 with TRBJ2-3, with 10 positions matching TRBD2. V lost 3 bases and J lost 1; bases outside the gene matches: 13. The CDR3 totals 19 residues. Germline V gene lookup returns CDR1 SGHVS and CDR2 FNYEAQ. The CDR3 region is CASSFASSGGARGTDTQYF. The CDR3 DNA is TGTGCCAGCAGCTTCGCCTCGAGCGGGGGGGCTCGGGGCACAGATACGCAGTATTTT.

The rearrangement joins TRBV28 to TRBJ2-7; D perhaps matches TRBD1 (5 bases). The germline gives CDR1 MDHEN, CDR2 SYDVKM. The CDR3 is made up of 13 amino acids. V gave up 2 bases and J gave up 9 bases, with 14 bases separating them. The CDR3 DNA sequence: TGTGCCAGCAGTTTAACGGCAGGGTCCGGGCAGTACTTC. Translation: CASSLTAGSGQYF.

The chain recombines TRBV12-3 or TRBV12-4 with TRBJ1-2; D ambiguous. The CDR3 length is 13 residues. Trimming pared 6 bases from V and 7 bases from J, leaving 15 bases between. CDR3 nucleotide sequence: TGTGCCAGCAGCCGAGACCCAGTTCGTGGCTACACCTTC. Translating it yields CASSRDPVRGYTF.